This T cell receptor beta chain was sequenced for a study of T cells in Graves' hyperthyroidism and ophthalmopathy. Study-level points and caveats: By a 13 V-J model, ophthalmopathy was set apart from stable hyperthyroidism.

The CDR3 regions of TCR beta were amplified from RNA transcripts. First-round RT-PCR with HTBI primers amplified the TCR CDR3 region. MiXCR, run by TCRdb on the multiplex PCR reads, gives a single entry per CDR3 protein. The sample includes about 360,000 distinct CDR3 sequences, about 13% of them seen just once. The length of the CDR3 is 16 residues. With V trimmed by 7 bases and J by 7 bases, 16 bases remained unmatched. Germline values: CDR1 LNHDA, CDR2 SQIVND (reference sequence). In this sample, this clonotype turned up a few times. Its specificity is unknown. V gene TRBV19 combines with J gene TRBJ2-3, with 8 nucleotides matching TRBD2. Sequencing used blood. This TCR came from a woman aged 18-29 years with Graves' hyperthyroidism. The CDR3 protein is CASTDEEGLAGHTQYF. CDR3 coding DNA: TGTGCCAGTACCGATGAGGAAGGACTAGCCGGCCATACGCAGTATTTT.